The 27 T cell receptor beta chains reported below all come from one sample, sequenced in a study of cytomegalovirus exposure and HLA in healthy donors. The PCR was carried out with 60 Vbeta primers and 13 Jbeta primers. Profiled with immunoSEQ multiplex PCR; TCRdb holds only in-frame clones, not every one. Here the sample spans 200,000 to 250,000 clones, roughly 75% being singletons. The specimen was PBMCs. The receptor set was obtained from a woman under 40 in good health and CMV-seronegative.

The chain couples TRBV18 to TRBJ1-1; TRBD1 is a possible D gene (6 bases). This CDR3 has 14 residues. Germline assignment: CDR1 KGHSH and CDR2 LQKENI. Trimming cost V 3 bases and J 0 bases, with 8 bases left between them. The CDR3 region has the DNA TGTGCCAGCTCACCTGACAGGATGAACACTGAAGCTTTCTTT. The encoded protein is CASSPDRMNTEAFF.

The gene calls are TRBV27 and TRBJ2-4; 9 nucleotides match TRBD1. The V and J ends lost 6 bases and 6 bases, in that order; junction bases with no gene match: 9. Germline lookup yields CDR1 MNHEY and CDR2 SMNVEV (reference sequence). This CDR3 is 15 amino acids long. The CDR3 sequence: CASRPTGTGINIQYF. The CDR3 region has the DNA TGTGCCAGCAGGCCCACCGGGACAGGGATAAACATTCAGTACTTC.

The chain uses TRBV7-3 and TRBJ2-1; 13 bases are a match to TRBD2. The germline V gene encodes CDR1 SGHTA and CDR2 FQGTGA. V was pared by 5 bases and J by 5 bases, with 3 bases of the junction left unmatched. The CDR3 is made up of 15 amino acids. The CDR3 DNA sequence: TGTGCCAGCAGCGGGGGACTAGCGGGACACAATGAGCAGTTCTTC. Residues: CASSGGLAGHNEQFF.

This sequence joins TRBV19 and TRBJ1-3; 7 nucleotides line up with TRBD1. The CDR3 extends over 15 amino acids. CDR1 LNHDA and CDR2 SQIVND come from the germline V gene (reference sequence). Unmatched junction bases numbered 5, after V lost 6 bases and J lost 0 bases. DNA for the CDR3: TGTGCCAGTAGCACAGGGGAAGGCTCTGGAAACACCATATATTTT. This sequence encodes CASSTGEGSGNTIYF.

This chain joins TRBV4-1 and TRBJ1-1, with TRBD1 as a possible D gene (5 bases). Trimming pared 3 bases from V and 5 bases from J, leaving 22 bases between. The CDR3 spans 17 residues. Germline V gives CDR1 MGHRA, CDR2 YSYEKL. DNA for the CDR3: TGCGCCAGCAGCCACGAAGCCGTTTTAACAGGAGAGACTGAAGCTTTCTTT. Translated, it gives CASSHEAVLTGETEAFF.

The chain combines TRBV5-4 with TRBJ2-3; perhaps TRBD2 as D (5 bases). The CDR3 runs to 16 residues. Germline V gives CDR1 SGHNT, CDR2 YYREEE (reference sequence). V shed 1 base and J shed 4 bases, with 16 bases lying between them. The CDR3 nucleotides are TGTGCCAGCAGCTTGTCGGCTAGCCTCGGGGCAGATACGCAGTATTTT. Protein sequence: CASSLSASLGADTQYF.

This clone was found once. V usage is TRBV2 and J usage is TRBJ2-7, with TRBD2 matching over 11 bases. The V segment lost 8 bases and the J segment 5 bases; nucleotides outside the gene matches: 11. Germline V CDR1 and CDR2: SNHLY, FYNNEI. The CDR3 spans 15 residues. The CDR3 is CASSTDSGRAHEQYF. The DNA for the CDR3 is TGTGCCAGCTCTACGGATAGCGGGAGGGCCCACGAGCAGTACTTC.

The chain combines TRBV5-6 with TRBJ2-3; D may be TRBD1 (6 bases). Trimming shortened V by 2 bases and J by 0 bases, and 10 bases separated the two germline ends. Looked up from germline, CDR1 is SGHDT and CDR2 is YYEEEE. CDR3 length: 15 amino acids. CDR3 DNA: TGTGCCAGCAGCTTAGGGGGTGGTAGCACAGATACGCAGTATTTT. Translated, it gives CASSLGGGSTDTQYF.

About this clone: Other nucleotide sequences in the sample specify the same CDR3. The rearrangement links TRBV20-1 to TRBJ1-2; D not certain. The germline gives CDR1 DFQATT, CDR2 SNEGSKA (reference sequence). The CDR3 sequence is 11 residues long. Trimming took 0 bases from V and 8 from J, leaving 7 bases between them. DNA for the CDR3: TGCAGTGCTAGAGACGAGGGCGGCTACACCTTC. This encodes CSARDEGGYTF.

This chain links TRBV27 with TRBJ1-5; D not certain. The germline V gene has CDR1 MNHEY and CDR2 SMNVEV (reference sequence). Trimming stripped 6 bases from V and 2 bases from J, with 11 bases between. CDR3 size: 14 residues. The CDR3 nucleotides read TGTGCCAGCAGCCCTGTGGGAGGCAATCAGCCCCAGCATTTT. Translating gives CASSPVGGNQPQHF.

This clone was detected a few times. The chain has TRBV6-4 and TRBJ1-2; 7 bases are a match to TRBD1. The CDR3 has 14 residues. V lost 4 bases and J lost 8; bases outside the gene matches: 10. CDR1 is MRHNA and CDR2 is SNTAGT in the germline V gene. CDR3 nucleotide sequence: TGTGCCAGCAGTGCGGACAGGTCCTATGGGGGCTACACCTTC. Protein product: CASSADRSYGGYTF.

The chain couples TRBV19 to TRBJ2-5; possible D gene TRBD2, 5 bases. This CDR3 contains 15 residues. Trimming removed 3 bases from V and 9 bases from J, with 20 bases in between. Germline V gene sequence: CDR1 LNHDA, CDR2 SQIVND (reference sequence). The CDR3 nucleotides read TGTGCCAGTAGTATCCCCGGGAAGCCGACGGTTTCCCAGTACTTC. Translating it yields CASSIPGKPTVSQYF.

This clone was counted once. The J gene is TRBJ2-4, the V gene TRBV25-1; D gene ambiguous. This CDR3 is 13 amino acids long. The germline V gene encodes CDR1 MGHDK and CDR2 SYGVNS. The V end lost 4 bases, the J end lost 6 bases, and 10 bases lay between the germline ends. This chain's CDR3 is CASSGAGLNIQYF. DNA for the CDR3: TGTGCCAGCAGTGGGGCAGGCCTAAACATTCAGTACTTC. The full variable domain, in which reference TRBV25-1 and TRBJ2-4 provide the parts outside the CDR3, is EADIYQTPRYLVIGTGKKITLECSQTMGHDKMYWYQQDPGMELHLIHYSYGVNSTEKGDLSSESTVSRIRTEHFPLTLESARPSHTSQYLCASSGAGLNIQYFGAGTRLSVL.

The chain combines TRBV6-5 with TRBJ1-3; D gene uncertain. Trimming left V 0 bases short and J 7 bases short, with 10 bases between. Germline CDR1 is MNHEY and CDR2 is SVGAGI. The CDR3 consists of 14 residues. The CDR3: CASSYSSVENTIYF. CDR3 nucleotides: TGTGCCAGCAGTTACTCCAGTGTGGAGAACACCATATATTTT.

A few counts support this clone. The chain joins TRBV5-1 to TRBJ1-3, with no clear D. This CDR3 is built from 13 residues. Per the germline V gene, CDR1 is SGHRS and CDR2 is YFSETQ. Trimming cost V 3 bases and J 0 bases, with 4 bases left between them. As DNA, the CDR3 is TGCGCCAGCAGCTCCAGCTCTGGAAACACCATATATTTT. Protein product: CASSSSSGNTIYF.

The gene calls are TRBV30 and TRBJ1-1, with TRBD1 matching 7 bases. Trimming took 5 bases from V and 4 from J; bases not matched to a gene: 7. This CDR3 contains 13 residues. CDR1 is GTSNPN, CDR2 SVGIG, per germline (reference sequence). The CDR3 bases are TGTGCCTGGGAACAGGGGCTCGGCACTGAAGCTTTCTTT. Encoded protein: CAWEQGLGTEAFF.

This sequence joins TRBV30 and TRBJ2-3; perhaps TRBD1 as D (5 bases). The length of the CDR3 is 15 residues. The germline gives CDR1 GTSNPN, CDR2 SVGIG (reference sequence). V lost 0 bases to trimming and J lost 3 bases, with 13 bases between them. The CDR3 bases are TGTGCCTGGAGTGTGATGGCAGGGAAGACAGATACGCAGTATTTT. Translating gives CAWSVMAGKTDTQYF.

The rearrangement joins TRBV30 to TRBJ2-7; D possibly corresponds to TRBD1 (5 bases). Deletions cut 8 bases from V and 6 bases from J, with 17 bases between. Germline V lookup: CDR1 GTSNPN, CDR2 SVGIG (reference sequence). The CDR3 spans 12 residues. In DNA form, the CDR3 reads TGTGCCCGCTCACATCAGGGATCCGAGCAGTACTTC. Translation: CARSHQGSEQYF.

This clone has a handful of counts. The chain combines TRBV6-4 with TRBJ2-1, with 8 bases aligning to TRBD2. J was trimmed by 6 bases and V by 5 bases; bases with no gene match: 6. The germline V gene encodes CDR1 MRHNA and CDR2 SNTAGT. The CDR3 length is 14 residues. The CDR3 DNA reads TGTGCCAGCAGTCTCCCGGGACTAGTCAATGAGCAGTTCTTC. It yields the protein CASSLPGLVNEQFF.

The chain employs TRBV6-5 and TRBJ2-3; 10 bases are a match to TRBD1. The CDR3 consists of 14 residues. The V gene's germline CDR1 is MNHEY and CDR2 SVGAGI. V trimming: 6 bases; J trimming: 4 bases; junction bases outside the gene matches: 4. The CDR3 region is CASSGQGEADTQYF. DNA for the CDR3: TGTGCCAGCAGCGGACAGGGGGAAGCAGATACGCAGTATTTT.

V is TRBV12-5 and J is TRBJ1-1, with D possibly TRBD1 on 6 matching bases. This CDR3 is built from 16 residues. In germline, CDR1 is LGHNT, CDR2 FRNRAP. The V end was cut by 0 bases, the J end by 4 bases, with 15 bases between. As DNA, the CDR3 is TGTGCTAGTGGTTTGGTACAGGCAGGGGAGAGCACTGAAGCTTTCTTT. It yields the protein CASGLVQAGESTEAFF.

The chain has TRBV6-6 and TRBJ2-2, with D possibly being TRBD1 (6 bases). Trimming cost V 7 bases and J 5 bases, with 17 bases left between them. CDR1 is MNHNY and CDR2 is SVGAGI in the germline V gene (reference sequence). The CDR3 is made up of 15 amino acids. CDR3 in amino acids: CASTPGAGLTGELFF. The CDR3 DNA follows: TGTGCCAGCACCCCAGGGGCAGGTCTTACCGGGGAGCTGTTTTTT.

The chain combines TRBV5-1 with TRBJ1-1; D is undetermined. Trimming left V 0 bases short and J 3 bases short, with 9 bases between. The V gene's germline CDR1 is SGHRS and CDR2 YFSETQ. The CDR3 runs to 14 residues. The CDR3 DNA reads TGCGCCAGCAGCTTGGGAGACATGGACACTGAAGCTTTCTTT. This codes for CASSLGDMDTEAFF.

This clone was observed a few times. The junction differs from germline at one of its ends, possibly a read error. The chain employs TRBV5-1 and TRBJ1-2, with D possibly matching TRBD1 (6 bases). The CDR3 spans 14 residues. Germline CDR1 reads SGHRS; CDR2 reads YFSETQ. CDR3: CASSLAADSYGYTF. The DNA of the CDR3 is TGTGCCAGCAGCTTGGCTGCGGACAGCTATGGCTACACCTTC.

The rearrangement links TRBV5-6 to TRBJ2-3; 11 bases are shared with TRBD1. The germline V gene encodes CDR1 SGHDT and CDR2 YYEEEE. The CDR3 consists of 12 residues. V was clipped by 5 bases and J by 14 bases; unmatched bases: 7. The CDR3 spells CASRPGQGARYF. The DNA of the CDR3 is TGTGCCAGCAGACCTGGACAGGGGGCACGGTATTTT.

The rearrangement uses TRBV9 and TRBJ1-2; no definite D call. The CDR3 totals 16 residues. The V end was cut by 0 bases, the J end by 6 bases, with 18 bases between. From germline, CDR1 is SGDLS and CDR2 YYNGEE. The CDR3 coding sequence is TGTGCCAGCAGCGTAGAGGGTCTGGGAGCGGGCGATGGCTACACCTTC. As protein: CASSVEGLGAGDGYTF.

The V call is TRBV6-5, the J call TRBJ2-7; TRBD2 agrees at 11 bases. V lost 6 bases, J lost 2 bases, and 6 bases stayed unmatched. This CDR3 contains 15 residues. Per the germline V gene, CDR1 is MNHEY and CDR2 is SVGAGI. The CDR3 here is CASSPISGGAYEQYF. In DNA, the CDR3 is TGTGCCAGCAGCCCTATTAGCGGGGGGGCCTACGAGCAGTACTTC.